This T cell receptor (beta chain) stems from a study of identical twins (dated by TCRdb to 2016 to 2018). Regarding the research as a whole: The study deep-sequenced TCR alpha and beta repertoires from monozygotic twins, unrelated adults of various ages and cord blood to test whether fetal clonotypes persist. To rule out contamination, the twin experiments were replicated at different times with different library preparation protocols.

The full study reports these points: Out-of-frame TCR alpha sharing in monozygotic twins was systematically underestimated by recombination models, whereas sharing between unrelated individuals was in agreement with the recombination models. Because the same donors could not be followed over many years, the conclusions depended on cross-sectional statistical analysis. Fewer insertions were carried by abundant cord blood beta clonotypes; a weaker similar trend was observed in young adult naive repertoires, while no such trend was observed in memory repertoires. Excess twin sharing in beta out-of-frame sequences was weaker because fewer shared sequences lowered the signal-to-noise ratio. Zero-insertion analyses could be partly confounded by invariant T cells such as MAIT and iNKT, though diverse VJ usage argued against such confounding for most clonotypes. Compared with coincidental sharing between unrelated individuals, out-of-frame TCR alpha sequences shared between twins had an excess of sequences with low generation probability.

Every donor in the study was a healthy Caucasian. Three pairs of female monozygotic twins, all aged about 18 to 30 years, were included in the twin cohort. Positive isolation kits from Invitrogen were used to isolate CD4+ and CD8+ T cell populations. Receptor libraries were prepared by 5' RACE. TCRdb shows the sequencer as Illumina HiSeq 2000. Template switching added a universal primer binding site, and the final cDNA carried a unique molecular identifier that allowed TCR cDNA molecules to be counted accurately. Specific primers in the conserved constant-segment region were used to synthesize first-strand cDNA for the TCR alpha and beta chains. To control for contamination, each cDNA library was double barcoded with a SMART-Mk sample barcode plus Illumina barcodes. Two successive PCR steps introduced TruSeq adapter sequences along with Illumina sample barcodes. The Illumina HiSeq platform was used with custom primers to sequence TCR alpha and beta cDNA libraries. In the paper's pipeline: Unique molecular identifiers were extracted from raw reads with MiGEC, and CDR3 positions were determined with MiXCR. Recombination models were inferred per individual with the repgenHMM and IGoR tools using an EM algorithm. Shared clonotype analysis was performed with the tcR package in R, normalizing sharing by the product of cloneset sizes. Out-of-frame nonproductive sequences were analyzed to study raw recombination free of thymic and clonal selection effects. TCRdb reworked the public reads: Q25 trimming with fastp, MiXCR clone assembly, productive beta chains retained. Duplicate CDR3 protein sequences are folded into a single record with the most common DNA and genes. For this entry, the V and J calls and clone size follow TCRdb and not the study's own pipeline. Here the sample has 500,000 to 600,000 distinct CDR3 sequences; about 20% occur a single time. Together, the top ten hold 0.75% to 0.95% of the sample.

The germline V gene gives CDR1 as MNHEY and CDR2 as SVGEGT. The CDR3 runs 18 amino acids, cysteine and phenylalanine included. The read is trimmed to its CDR3 DNA, 54 bases read in frame from base 1. Between the V and J ends, shortened by 7 bases and 0 bases respectively, the junction contains 22 bases. This clonotype has just a few counts. Its antigen remains unidentified. It has no much larger one-base neighbor in the sample; base qualities were not kept. This sample also appeared in a second study, on T cells expressing NK-cell markers. Looking at the second paper: Three sorted T-cell subsets (CD3+CD56+NKG2C+, CD3+CD56+NKG2C- and CD3+CD56-NKG2C+) from about 8 donors had their TCR beta-chain repertoires profiled. Of the eight sequenced donors, seven were found to be HCMV-seropositive and one was found to be HCMV-seronegative. To restrict sorting to alphabetaTCR-expressing T cells, an anti-gammadeltaTCR antibody was added in several experiments. In about six donors, the dominant CD3+CD56+NKG2C+ clonotypes were found to rank among the top 10 CD8+ clonotypes and to make up roughly 1.0-7.5% of CD8+ T cells. Those dominant clonotypes were again the most abundant among CD3+CD56-NKG2C+ cells in a handful of donors, at about 25-60.1%. Whether the expanded NKG2C-expressing T cell clones were specific for HCMV antigens was left unclear. All eight donors whose samples were sequenced were randomly selected healthy volunteers, three of them men and five women. HCMV-specific IgG was detected in serum with a commercial ELISA kit to determine HCMV serostatus. Reads were demultiplexed and grouped by UMI with MIGEC, and clonotypes were assembled and quantified with MiTCR. To exclude erroneous sequences, only TCR cDNA sequences supported by at least two reads were retained. The tcR package was used for downstream repertoire analysis, and clonotypes were matched across fractions by CDR3 nucleotide sequence plus V segment. VDJmatch was used to annotate antigen specificity against VDJdb, with one amino acid substitution allowed in CDR3.

This receptor was taken from a woman aged 18-35 years in good health. The chain is encoded by TRBV6-2 or TRBV6-3 joined to TRBJ2-4; a confident D gene designation cannot be given. Sequencing was performed on CD4+ T cells sorted from blood. At the DNA level, the sequence is TGTGCCAGCACCTTCCCAAACCGGGTTAACCTAGCCAAAAACATTCAGTACTTC. The translation is CASTFPNRVNLAKNIQYF.